The T cell receptor (beta chain) described here comes from a study of T cell repertoires in cytomegalovirus infection. Broader study findings: Carriers of CMV plus the relevant HLA were identified by cumulative public TCR beta family frequency.

This clonotype appeared a few times. Its matching antigen is unknown. The length of the CDR3 is 14 residues. Trimming removed 6 bases at V and 4 bases at J, with 16 bases between. Germline CDR1 is LNHDA and CDR2 is SQIVND (reference sequence). TCRdb fed the reads into MiXCR, producing one record per CDR3 protein. The sample carries fewer than 250,000 distinct CDR3 sequences, about 12% recorded once. The sequencing input was PBMCs. The chain combines TRBV19 with TRBJ2-7; maybe TRBD1 (7 bases). The clonotype was recovered from a human donor in good health (CMV status not recorded). Some clones in this sample may be carry-over from other donors' samples. CDR3 nucleotide sequence: TGTGCCAGTAGAGGACAGGAGGGGTCTTACGAGCAGTACTTC. As protein: CASRGQEGSYEQYF. The variable domain in full, with the rest retrieved from reference TRBV19 and TRBJ2-7, is DGGITQSPKYLFRKEGQNVTLSCEQNLNHDAMYWYRQDPGQGLRLIYYSQIVNDFQKGDIAEGYSVSREKKESFPLTVTSAQKNPTAFYLCASRGQEGSYEQYFGPGTRLTVT.